The rows below give T cell receptor beta chains drawn from one sample of a study of blood T cell repertoires in COVID-19. Produced via immunoSEQ multiplex PCR; TCRdb's table is partial and in-frame only. In the table there are some 340,000 clones, roughly 90% of which are singletons. The sample consisted of PBMCs or T cells enriched from blood (not recorded which). These receptors were obtained from a woman aged 25 to 39 who had been exposed to COVID-19. The CDR3 runs from the conserved cysteine through the conserved F or W. Fields, in order: J gene, V gene, D gene, clone size, CDR3 DNA, CDR3 protein. A D gene is named only where the DNA matches it firmly. Only some rows state a clone size, as once, few, many or a class for expanded clones.

J gene: TRBJ1-6
V gene: TRBV19
D gene: TRBD1
clone size: -
CDR3 DNA: TGTGCCAGTAGTTTACAGGGGTATAGCAATTCACCCCTCCACTTT
CDR3 protein: CASSLQGYSNSPLHF

J gene: TRBJ2-2
V gene: TRBV6-2/TRBV6-3
D gene: -
clone size: -
CDR3 DNA: TGTGCCAGCAGTTATTTAATCGGGGAGCTGTTTTTT
CDR3 protein: CASSYLIGELFF

J gene: TRBJ1-1
V gene: TRBV24-1
D gene: -
clone size: once
CDR3 DNA: TGTGCCACCAGTGATCTTAGGGGGAGTGAAGCTTTCTTT
CDR3 protein: CATSDLRGSEAFF

J gene: TRBJ1-1
V gene: TRBV2
D gene: TRBD1
clone size: -
CDR3 DNA: TGTGCCAGCAGTGTCAATTATCACAGGGGGGATGCTTTCTTT
CDR3 protein: CASSVNYHRGDAFF

J gene: TRBJ2-2
V gene: TRBV9
D gene: -
clone size: -
CDR3 DNA: TGTGCCAGCAGCGTAACAGCAGGTAACACCGGGGAGCTGTTTTTT
CDR3 protein: CASSVTAGNTGELFF

J gene: TRBJ1-5
V gene: TRBV7-3
D gene: -
clone size: -
CDR3 DNA: TGTGCCAGCAGCGAGGGAGGGCCCCAGCATTTT
CDR3 protein: CASSEGGPQHF

J gene: TRBJ2-5
V gene: TRBV29-1
D gene: TRBD1
clone size: -
CDR3 DNA: TGCAGCGTATCCGGGACAGGGGTAGAGACCCAGTACTTC
CDR3 protein: CSVSGTGVETQYF

J gene: TRBJ2-2
V gene: TRBV19
D gene: TRBD2
clone size: -
CDR3 DNA: TGTGCCAGTAGTATCTTCCTAGCGGGGGTAGGCGGGGAGCTGTTTTTT
CDR3 protein: CASSIFLAGVGGELFF

J gene: TRBJ1-5
V gene: TRBV27
D gene: -
clone size: -
CDR3 DNA: TGTGCCAGCAGTTTGACCCTCCGGAGGGATCAGCCCCAGCATTTT
CDR3 protein: CASSLTLRRDQPQHF

J gene: TRBJ2-7
V gene: TRBV5-1
D gene: TRBD1
clone size: few
CDR3 DNA: TGCGCCAGCAGCTCCGCCCCGGGGGACAGGGCCTACGAGCAGTACTTC
CDR3 protein: CASSSAPGDRAYEQYF

J gene: TRBJ1-2
V gene: TRBV5-5
D gene: -
clone size: -
CDR3 DNA: TGTGCCAGCAGCTTGGAGCACAGGGAATATGGCTACACCTTC
CDR3 protein: CASSLEHREYGYTF

J gene: TRBJ1-5
V gene: TRBV7-2
D gene: -
clone size: few
CDR3 DNA: TGTGCCAGCAGCCCGGCGGGTGGGACACCTTATAGCAATCAGCCCCAGCATTTT
CDR3 protein: CASSPAGGTPYSNQPQHF

J gene: TRBJ1-1
V gene: TRBV6-5
D gene: -
clone size: -
CDR3 DNA: TGTGCCAGCAGGTTACAACGGGGAGGGACTGAAGCTTTCTTT
CDR3 protein: CASRLQRGGTEAFF

J gene: TRBJ1-5
V gene: TRBV19
D gene: -
clone size: -
CDR3 DNA: TGTGCCAGTAGGAAGGACAGAGAGGGCAATCAGCCCCAGCATTTT
CDR3 protein: CASRKDREGNQPQHF

J gene: TRBJ2-7
V gene: TRBV2
D gene: TRBD1
clone size: -
CDR3 DNA: TGTGCCAGCAGGACAGGGAGTAGGTACGAGCAGTACTTC
CDR3 protein: CASRTGSRYEQYF

J gene: TRBJ2-2
V gene: TRBV12-5
D gene: -
clone size: once
CDR3 DNA: TGTGCTAGTGGAGCATCGGGGGGCCTAATGAACACCGGGGAGCTGTTTTTT
CDR3 protein: CASGASGGLMNTGELFF

J gene: TRBJ1-1
V gene: TRBV6-5
D gene: -
clone size: -
CDR3 DNA: TGTGCCAGCGGCCACAGGCCGAACACTGAAGCTTTCTTT
CDR3 protein: CASGHRPNTEAFF

J gene: TRBJ1-4
V gene: TRBV11-2
D gene: TRBD1
clone size: -
CDR3 DNA: TGTGCCAGCAGACGGTCGACAGGGGTTAATGAAAAACTGTTTTTT
CDR3 protein: CASRRSTGVNEKLFF

J gene: TRBJ2-6
V gene: TRBV2
D gene: TRBD2
clone size: -
CDR3 DNA: TGTGCCAGCCTCGGGAGGTTAGGGGCCAACGTCCTGACTTTC
CDR3 protein: CASLGRLGANVLTF

J gene: TRBJ1-5
V gene: TRBV19
D gene: -
clone size: -
CDR3 DNA: TGTGCCAGTAGTCGAGAGGTTGAGCCCCAGCATTTT
CDR3 protein: CASSREVEPQHF

J gene: TRBJ2-1
V gene: TRBV19
D gene: TRBD2
clone size: -
CDR3 DNA: TGTGCCAGTAGCAATCTCCTAGCGGGGGGGCCGTACAATGAGCAGTTCTTC
CDR3 protein: CASSNLLAGGPYNEQFF

J gene: TRBJ1-6
V gene: TRBV3-1/TRBV3-2
D gene: -
clone size: -
CDR3 DNA: TGTGCCAGCAGCCAAGATCGGAACAGGCGGTCACCCCTCCACTTT
CDR3 protein: CASSQDRNRRSPLHF

J gene: TRBJ2-7
V gene: TRBV19
D gene: TRBD1
clone size: -
CDR3 DNA: TGTGCCAGTAGGCGGCGGACAGGGAAAGGTAACGAGCAGTACTTC
CDR3 protein: CASRRRTGKGNEQYF

J gene: TRBJ2-2
V gene: TRBV30
D gene: -
clone size: -
CDR3 DNA: TGTGCCTGGAGTGTAACGGGGAACACCGGGGAGCTGTTTTTT
CDR3 protein: CAWSVTGNTGELFF

J gene: TRBJ1-1
V gene: TRBV27
D gene: -
clone size: -
CDR3 DNA: TGTGCCAGCAGTCCTATCGGGGGGCGGATCGCTGAAGCTTTCTTT
CDR3 protein: CASSPIGGRIAEAFF

J gene: TRBJ1-2
V gene: TRBV5-1
D gene: TRBD1
clone size: -
CDR3 DNA: TGCGCCAGCAGCCTGACAGGGCCGCCTAACTATGGCTACACCTTC
CDR3 protein: CASSLTGPPNYGYTF

J gene: TRBJ1-1
V gene: TRBV10-3
D gene: TRBD1
clone size: -
CDR3 DNA: TGTGCCATCAGTGGACAGGGCGCAAACACTGAAGCTTTCTTT
CDR3 protein: CAISGQGANTEAFF

J gene: TRBJ2-1
V gene: TRBV29-1
D gene: -
clone size: -
CDR3 DNA: TGCAGCGTTGGGACTACTTACTACAATGAGCAGTTCTTC
CDR3 protein: CSVGTTYYNEQFF

J gene: TRBJ2-2
V gene: TRBV6-5
D gene: -
clone size: -
CDR3 DNA: TGTGCCAGCATCCCAAGAGGGCCGATCACCGGGGAGCTGTTTTTT
CDR3 protein: CASIPRGPITGELFF

J gene: TRBJ1-2
V gene: TRBV13
D gene: -
clone size: -
CDR3 DNA: TGTGCCAGCAGCTTAGGCCACAGGCGCTTGACTAACTATGGCTACACCTTC
CDR3 protein: CASSLGHRRLTNYGYTF

J gene: TRBJ2-2
V gene: TRBV10-3
D gene: -
clone size: -
CDR3 DNA: TGTGCCATCAGTGAGTCGCGGGACACCGGGGAGCTGTTTTTT
CDR3 protein: CAISESRDTGELFF

J gene: TRBJ1-2
V gene: TRBV3-1/TRBV3-2
D gene: TRBD1
clone size: -
CDR3 DNA: TGTGCCAGCAGCCCGGGACAGGGCGCATATGGCTACACCTTC
CDR3 protein: CASSPGQGAYGYTF

J gene: TRBJ1-4
V gene: TRBV25-1
D gene: TRBD1
clone size: -
CDR3 DNA: TGTGCCAGCAGTGAAGCCGGGACAGGGGACGAAAAACTGTTTTTT
CDR3 protein: CASSEAGTGDEKLFF

J gene: TRBJ2-1
V gene: TRBV7-3
D gene: TRBD2
clone size: -
CDR3 DNA: TGTGCCAGCAGCTTAACCCCATCTAGCGGGGGGGGAAAATACAATGAGCAGTTCTTC
CDR3 protein: CASSLTPSSGGGKYNEQFF

J gene: TRBJ2-7
V gene: TRBV2
D gene: -
clone size: -
CDR3 DNA: TGTGCCAGCAAAACAGCAGGACTGAATTCCTACGAGCAGTACTTC
CDR3 protein: CASKTAGLNSYEQYF

J gene: TRBJ1-1
V gene: TRBV6-2/TRBV6-3
D gene: -
clone size: -
CDR3 DNA: TGTGCCAGCAGTTGGGCAGGGTCGAACACTGAAGCTTTCTTT
CDR3 protein: CASSWAGSNTEAFF

J gene: TRBJ1-2
V gene: TRBV19
D gene: TRBD1
clone size: -
CDR3 DNA: TGTGCCAGTAGTATACGGGACAGTGGCTATGGCTACACCTTC
CDR3 protein: CASSIRDSGYGYTF

J gene: TRBJ1-1
V gene: TRBV18
D gene: TRBD1
clone size: -
CDR3 DNA: TGTGCCAGCTCATCAGGCAGGGGGCTGGGGACTGAAGCTTTCTTT
CDR3 protein: CASSSGRGLGTEAFF

J gene: TRBJ1-2
V gene: TRBV2
D gene: TRBD1
clone size: -
CDR3 DNA: TGTGCCAGCAGTGTCGGACAGGGGCACTATGGCTACACCTTC
CDR3 protein: CASSVGQGHYGYTF

J gene: TRBJ2-5
V gene: TRBV4-3
D gene: TRBD1
clone size: -
CDR3 DNA: TGCGCCAGCAGCCCCACGCTGGGGGACAGGTTCTCCAAGACCCAGTACTTC
CDR3 protein: CASSPTLGDRFSKTQYF

J gene: TRBJ2-7
V gene: TRBV4-3
D gene: TRBD1
clone size: -
CDR3 DNA: TGCGCCAGCAGCCAAGATCTGACAGGGGCGACCTACGAGCAGTACTTC
CDR3 protein: CASSQDLTGATYEQYF

J gene: TRBJ2-3
V gene: TRBV7-9
D gene: -
clone size: -
CDR3 DNA: TGTGCCAGCAGCTTAGCCTATCTAGTGGGGGGGCCGGATACGCAGTATTTT
CDR3 protein: CASSLAYLVGGPDTQYF

J gene: TRBJ1-1
V gene: TRBV6-5
D gene: -
clone size: -
CDR3 DNA: TGTGCCAGCTCGGGTTTACCGGGGAACACTGAAGCTTTCTTT
CDR3 protein: CASSGLPGNTEAFF

J gene: TRBJ1-4
V gene: TRBV20-1
D gene: -
clone size: -
CDR3 DNA: TGCAGTGCTTATCTGGAGCGTTTGTTTTTT
CDR3 protein: CSAYLERLFF